Below are 25 T cell receptor beta chains sequenced from a single sample in a study of spatial heterogeneity in lung cancer. Time point noted: sample taken at primary tumor resection. Researchers sequenced whole RNA taken from tumor, nontumor lung or frozen PBMC without sorting. TCRdb itself ran the 5' RACE reads through MiXCR, one entry per CDR3 protein. The sample consists of about 50,000 distinct CDR3 sequences, about 7.6% of them appearing once. The sequences come from PBMCs, collected at surgery. These receptors originate from a female donor with early-stage non-small cell lung cancer.

This clonotype has at least ten counts. This chain links TRBV5-1 with TRBJ1-1; 8 positions match TRBD1. The CDR3 extends over 16 amino acids. Looked up from germline, CDR1 is SGHRS and CDR2 is YFSETQ. V gave up 3 bases and J gave up 0 bases; unmatched junction bases: 7. CDR3 nucleotide sequence: TGCGCCAGCAGCTCCGGGACAGGAATTATGAACACTGAAGCTTTCTTT. Translating gives CASSSGTGIMNTEAFF.

This clonotype was detected a few times. This chain uses TRBV14 with TRBJ2-7, with D maybe TRBD1 (6 bases). Trimming stripped 5 bases from V and 4 bases from J, with 18 bases between. Germline CDR1 SGHDN, CDR2 FVKESK. CDR3 size: 15 residues. The CDR3 nucleotides read TGTGCCAGCAGCGATACGGGTCAGGGGTGGTACGAGCAGTACTTC. Amino acids: CASSDTGQGWYEQYF.

The rearrangement links TRBV27 to TRBJ2-7, with 7 positions matching TRBD1. In germline, CDR1 is MNHEY, CDR2 SMNVEV (reference sequence). The CDR3 has 15 residues. The junction had 15 bases not matched to a gene; V was cut back by 7 bases and J by 6 bases. The DNA for the CDR3 is TGTGCCAGCACTCCCGCCGGGACAGTCATCGCCGAGCAGTACTTC. Amino acids: CASTPAGTVIAEQYF.

The sample holds a few counts of this clonotype. The rearrangement joins TRBV20-1 to TRBJ2-1, with 7 bases fitting TRBD1. Per germline, CDR1 DFQATT and CDR2 SNEGSKA (reference sequence). With 3 bases clipped from V and 2 bases from J, the junction kept 10 bases outside the gene matches. CDR3 size: 16 residues. CDR3 sequence reads: CSARENRGLTYNEQFF. The CDR3 nucleotides are TGCAGTGCTAGGGAAAACAGGGGTCTTACCTACAATGAGCAGTTCTTC.

This clonotype has only a few counts. The CDR3: CASSPGYGGSGYTF. The CDR3 coding sequence is TGTGCCAGCAGCCCAGGATACGGGGGAAGCGGCTACACCTTC. The chain uses TRBV5-5 and TRBJ1-2, with a possible D match to TRBD1 (5 bases). This CDR3 comprises 14 residues. In germline, CDR1 is SGHKS, CDR2 YYEKEE (reference sequence). Trimming cost V 4 bases and J 8 bases, with 18 bases left between them.

There are many counts of this clonotype. The chain employs TRBV19 and TRBJ2-3; perhaps D is TRBD1 or TRBD2 (6 bases each). The V gene lost 8 bases and the J gene lost 2 bases, with 11 bases spanning the gap. The CDR3 length is 13 residues. Germline V gene lookup returns CDR1 LNHDA and CDR2 SQIVND (reference sequence). The CDR3 region is CASSEGVTDTQYF. CDR3 sequence (DNA): TGTGCCAGTTCGGAGGGGGTCACAGATACGCAGTATTTT.

This clonotype appeared a few times. The CDR3 here is CASSRTGGNNEQFF. The CDR3 DNA follows: TGTGCCAGCAGCCGGACAGGGGGCAACAATGAGCAGTTCTTC. V usage is TRBV5-6 and J usage is TRBJ2-1, with 11 bases aligning to TRBD1. Germline CDR1 is SGHDT and CDR2 is YYEEEE. CDR3 length equals 14 residues. V shed 4 bases, J shed 5 bases, and the junction held 2 bases outside the gene matches.

The table lists this clonotype with many counts. The CDR3 region is CASRDLRETQYF. The CDR3 nucleotides read TGTGCCAGCAGAGACCTTCGAGAGACCCAGTACTTC. This chain connects TRBV2 to TRBJ2-5, with D unresolved. Trimming took off 6 bases at V and 4 bases at J, with 9 bases between the two ends. Germline V gives CDR1 SNHLY, CDR2 FYNNEI. CDR3 length equals 12 residues.

CDR3 loop: CASSFQRGGGQYF. In DNA form, the CDR3 reads TGCGCCAGCAGCTTTCAACGGGGGGGAGGGCAGTACTTC. The chain carries TRBV4-3 and TRBJ2-7, with 8 bases aligning to TRBD2. Trimming at V came to 5 bases and at J to 9 bases, leaving 9 bases not matched to a gene. Germline V lookup: CDR1 LGHNA, CDR2 YSLEER. The CDR3 length is 13 residues.

CDR3 amino acids: CASSPEGSGANVLTF. The CDR3 DNA is TGTGCCAGCAGCCCTGAAGGCTCTGGGGCCAACGTCCTGACTTTC. The genes are TRBV5-6 and TRBJ2-6; the D is unclear. The CDR3 covers 15 residues. The germline V gene has CDR1 SGHDT and CDR2 YYEEEE. V was trimmed by 4 bases and J by 0 bases, leaving 8 bases between them.

The V and J genes are TRBV2 and TRBJ2-7; possible D gene TRBD1, 5 bases. The ends were cut back, 2 bases at V and 2 bases at J, with 13 bases in the middle. This CDR3 spans 15 amino acids. Germline V gene sequence: CDR1 SNHLY, CDR2 FYNNEI. The CDR3 coding sequence is TGTGCCAGCAGTGAAAGGGCAGGGAAGGCCTACGAGCAGTACTTC. Its protein product is CASSERAGKAYEQYF.

This clonotype appeared many times. The genes are TRBV20-1 and TRBJ2-5; D may match TRBD1 or TRBD2 (6 bases each). Trimming stripped 3 bases from V and 1 base from J, with 15 bases between. Germline V CDR1 and CDR2: DFQATT, SNEGSKA (reference sequence). This CDR3 region has 15 residues. The CDR3 nucleotides are TGCAGTGCTAGGATGGGGGCCGGGGGCCAAGAGACCCAGTACTTC. Protein: CSARMGAGGQETQYF.

The V and J genes are TRBV6-2 or TRBV6-3 and TRBJ2-7; tentatively, D is TRBD1 or TRBD2 (5 bases each). Trimming shortened V by 7 bases and J by 0 bases, and 10 bases separated the two germline ends. The CDR3 covers 13 residues. CDR1 and CDR2 (germline): MNHEY, SVGEGT. The CDR3 loop reads CASTRDDSYEQYF. In DNA, the CDR3 is TGTGCCAGCACCCGGGACGACTCCTACGAGCAGTACTTC.

Ten or more counts support this clonotype. The chain's CDR3 is CASSQNPGAEAKDTQYF. In DNA, the CDR3 is TGCGCCAGCAGCCAAAACCCAGGGGCCGAAGCCAAAGATACGCAGTATTTT. V and J are TRBV4-3 and TRBJ2-3; the D gene is possibly TRBD1 (6 bases). CDR1 LGHNA and CDR2 YSLEER come from the germline V gene. V was clipped by 2 bases and J by 5 bases, with 20 bases between them. This CDR3 has 17 residues.

This clonotype was seen repeatedly, ten times or more. The V gene is TRBV9, the J gene TRBJ2-5, with D possibly being TRBD2 (6 bases). Germline CDR1 and CDR2: SGDLS and YYNGEE. This CDR3 has 15 residues. V lost 0 bases and J lost 2, with 11 bases in between. The CDR3 spells CASSVGGARQETQYF. The CDR3 bases are TGTGCCAGCAGCGTAGGCGGGGCCCGTCAAGAGACCCAGTACTTC.

This clonotype turned up a few times. This sequence joins TRBV27 and TRBJ2-1, with D possibly being TRBD2 (5 bases). The CDR3 runs 13 residues. Germline assignment: CDR1 MNHEY and CDR2 SMNVEV (reference sequence). V shed 5 bases and J shed 6 bases, with 11 bases lying between them. The DNA for the CDR3 is TGTGCCAGCAGTCATGGGAGTGTCAATGAGCAGTTCTTC. It yields the protein CASSHGSVNEQFF.

This clonotype has a handful of counts. V and J are TRBV19 and TRBJ1-1; D unclear. The CDR3 length is 13 residues. Germline CDR1 LNHDA, CDR2 SQIVND (reference sequence). V was trimmed by 6 bases and J by 1 base, leaving 9 bases between them. In nucleotides, the CDR3 is TGTGCCAGTAGGGATACCCCGAACACTGAAGCTTTCTTT. Translation gives CASRDTPNTEAFF.

This clonotype was seen a few times. V gene TRBV28 combines with J gene TRBJ2-7, with D possibly matching TRBD1 (5 bases). Germline V gene data show CDR1 as MDHEN and CDR2 as SYDVKM. The CDR3 has 13 amino acids. V lost 2 bases and J lost 3, with 8 bases in between. CDR3 sequence reads: CASSLSRVYEQYF. The CDR3 nucleotides read TGTGCCAGCAGTTTAAGCAGGGTCTACGAGCAGTACTTC.

The table lists this clonotype with many counts. The J gene is TRBJ1-2, the V gene TRBV27; tentative D call: TRBD1 (6 bases). CDR3 length equals 13 residues. CDR1 is MNHEY and CDR2 is SMNVEV in the germline V gene (reference sequence). V lost 2 bases and J lost 6, with 10 bases in between. The CDR3 reads CASSLRGADGYTF. The CDR3 nucleotides are TGTGCCAGCAGTTTAAGGGGGGCAGATGGCTACACCTTC.

This chain uses TRBV13 with TRBJ2-1; unclear D gene. CDR3 length: 12 residues. V lost 5 bases, J lost 9 bases, and 11 bases lay in between. The germline V gene encodes CDR1 PRHDT and CDR2 FYEKMQ (reference sequence). The CDR3 loop reads CASSPSRTEQFF. DNA of the CDR3: TGTGCCAGCAGCCCAAGTCGGACTGAGCAGTTCTTC.

The J gene is TRBJ1-6, the V gene TRBV5-1, with D unresolved. Germline-derived CDR1 and CDR2 are SGHRS and YFSETQ. The CDR3 runs to 15 residues. The germline V and J ends were trimmed by 4 bases and 0 bases, with 8 bases remaining between them. CDR3 nucleotides: TGCGCCAGCAGCCCAAGTAGCTCCTATAATTCACCCCTCCACTTT. Encoded protein: CASSPSSSYNSPLHF.

The genes are TRBV10-3 and TRBJ1-2; D not certain. Germline CDR1 ENHRY, CDR2 SYGVKD. The CDR3 has 15 amino acids. V lost 2 bases and J lost 7, with 17 bases in between. The CDR3: CAISETTPDQGGYTF. The CDR3 DNA reads TGTGCCATCAGTGAGACTACACCGGACCAAGGTGGCTACACCTTC.

This clonotype was counted at least ten times. V gene TRBV4-3 combines with J gene TRBJ1-4, with TRBD1 as a possible D gene (5 bases). V was shortened by 0 bases and J by 4 bases, with 12 bases between the two germline ends. The CDR3 totals 16 residues. Looked up from germline, CDR1 is LGHNA and CDR2 is YSLEER. The CDR3 sequence: CASSQEVRGSNEKLFF. CDR3 DNA sequence: TGCGCCAGCAGCCAAGAGGTCCGGGGGAGTAATGAAAAACTGTTTTTT.

The sample holds many counts of this clonotype. The chain employs TRBV30 and TRBJ2-7; D is unresolved. This CDR3 comprises 11 residues. V was trimmed by 3 bases and J by 2 bases, leaving 5 bases between them. Germline values: CDR1 GTSNPN, CDR2 SVGIG (reference sequence). Here the CDR3 reads CAWSEAYEQYF. CDR3 bases: TGTGCCTGGAGCGAGGCCTACGAGCAGTACTTC.

The rearrangement links TRBV5-5 to TRBJ2-5, with D possibly TRBD2 on 6 matching bases. The germline gives CDR1 SGHKS, CDR2 YYEKEE (reference sequence). The ends were cut back, 4 bases at V and 10 bases at J, with 17 bases in the middle. The CDR3 is 13 amino acids. The DNA for the CDR3 is TGTGCCAGCAGCCAGATTGGAGGGTTGGTCCAGTACTTC. Translation: CASSQIGGLVQYF.